This entry lists 17 T cell receptor beta chains sequenced from one sample in a study of T cell responses to AZD1222 COVID-19 vaccine. Assay used: immunoSEQ multiplex PCR; TCRdb lists only in-frame clones, some missing. This repertoire shows 150,000 to 200,000 clones, roughly nine tenths found once; its top ten account for over 1.5%. The material was peripheral blood, obtained 28 days after the second AZD1222 dose. All receptors come from an adult who received the AZD1222 COVID-19 vaccine.

The chain has TRBV7-9 and TRBJ1-1; D is unresolved. V lost 1 base and J 1 base, leaving 4 bases between the germline ends. The CDR3 consists of 13 residues. CDR1 and CDR2 from the germline V gene are SEHNR and FQNEAQ (reference sequence). CDR3 loop: CASSLGKNTEAFF. CDR3 in DNA: TGTGCCAGCAGCTTAGGGAAGAACACTGAAGCTTTCTTT.

The chain joins TRBV4-1 to TRBJ2-7; D tentatively reads TRBD1 or TRBD2 (5 bases each). This CDR3 region has 16 residues. The germline V and J ends were trimmed by 0 bases and 0 bases, with 12 bases remaining between them. CDR1 MGHRA and CDR2 YSYEKL come from the germline V gene. The CDR3, as DNA: TGCGCCAGCAGCCAAGACCGGGACGCCATCTCCTACGAGCAGTACTTC. It is translated as CASSQDRDAISYEQYF.

The sample holds one count of this clone. The chain is built from TRBV29-1 and TRBJ2-7; D remains unclear. Trimming left V 1 base short and J 2 bases short, with 9 bases between. Germline V gene data show CDR1 as SQVTM and CDR2 as ANQGSEA. There are 13 residues in the CDR3. The CDR3 protein is CSVEASNTYEQYF. The CDR3 nucleotides read TGCAGCGTTGAAGCCAGTAATACCTACGAGCAGTACTTC.

The chain employs TRBV2 and TRBJ1-4, with 12 bases aligning to TRBD1. The CDR3 covers 17 residues. V shed 5 bases and J 2 bases; nucleotides not matched to a gene: 6. From germline, CDR1 is SNHLY and CDR2 FYNNEI. CDR3 sequence reads: CASSRGQGASTNEKLFF. CDR3 sequence (DNA): TGTGCCAGCAGTAGGGGACAGGGGGCTTCGACTAATGAAAAACTGTTTTTT.

This clone was observed once. The rearrangement uses TRBV29-1 and TRBJ1-1; D is unclear. Per the germline V gene, CDR1 is SQVTM and CDR2 is ANQGSEA. V was pared by 5 bases and J by 0 bases, with 4 bases between. The CDR3 consists of 11 residues. The CDR3 here is CSVSVNTEAFF. The CDR3 DNA reads as TGCAGCGTTTCGGTGAACACTGAAGCTTTCTTT.

This clone has just one count. This chain uses TRBV5-4 with TRBJ1-1; D possibly corresponds to TRBD1 (5 bases). Trimming shortened V by 6 bases and J by 0 bases, and 15 bases separated the two germline ends. This CDR3 comprises 15 residues. In germline, CDR1 is SGHNT, CDR2 YYREEE (reference sequence). CDR3 amino acids: CASTPRGPMNTEAFF. The CDR3 region has the DNA TGTGCCAGCACCCCGAGGGGCCCGATGAACACTGAAGCTTTCTTT. Complete variable domain (other parts from reference TRBV5-4 and TRBJ1-1): ETGVTQSPTHLIKTRGQQVTLRCSSQSGHNTVSWYQQALGQGPQFIFQYYREEENGRGNFPPRFSGLQFPNYSSELNVNALELDDSALYLCASTPRGPMNTEAFFGQGTRLTVV.

This clone came up once. This sample includes further DNA sequences coding for the same CDR3. The genes are TRBV30 and TRBJ1-1; D is uncertain. Deletions cut 0 bases from V and 1 base from J, with 0 bases between. CDR1 is GTSNPN, CDR2 SVGIG, per germline (reference sequence). The CDR3 consists of 11 residues. The DNA of the CDR3 is TGTGCCTGGAGTGTGAACACTGAAGCTTTCTTT. Protein sequence: CAWSVNTEAFF.

The rearrangement joins TRBV5-1 to TRBJ1-3; D gene unclear. Germline assignment: CDR1 SGHRS and CDR2 YFSETQ. The CDR3 is made up of 17 amino acids. V lost 0 bases to trimming and J lost 0 bases, with 13 bases between them. DNA of the CDR3: TGCGCCAGCAGCTTGGGGAGGACGTTAGGCTCTGGAAACACCATATATTTT. Its translation is CASSLGRTLGSGNTIYF.

This rearrangement joins TRBV6-2 or TRBV6-3 to TRBJ2-3; D is possibly TRBD1 (5 bases). Germline CDR1 and CDR2: MNHEY and SVGEGT. Trimming took off 2 bases at V and 9 bases at J, with 18 bases between the two ends. The CDR3 extends over 15 amino acids. CDR3 in amino acids: CASSYGFISGRTQYF. In nucleotides, the CDR3 is TGTGCCAGCAGTTACGGGTTTATTTCAGGGCGGACGCAGTATTTT.

This sequence joins TRBV18 and TRBJ2-7, with D possibly TRBD1 on 5 matching bases. CDR3 length equals 14 residues. Germline V gene lookup returns CDR1 KGHSH and CDR2 LQKENI. Trimming took off 3 bases at V and 5 bases at J, with 14 bases between the two ends. The CDR3 is CASSPIDSFDEQYF. CDR3 bases: TGTGCCAGCTCACCGATCGACAGTTTCGACGAGCAGTACTTC. The entire variable domain, with the rest obtained from reference TRBV18 and TRBJ2-7, is as follows: NAGVMQNPRHLVRRRGQEARLRCSPMKGHSHVYWYRQLPEEGLKFMVYLQKENIIDESGMPKERFSAEFPKEGPSILRIQQVVRGDSAAYFCASSPIDSFDEQYFGPGTRLTVT.

The V and J genes are TRBV7-8 and TRBJ2-7; 9 positions agree with TRBD2. This CDR3 spans 14 amino acids. V lost 5 bases and J lost 4; bases outside the gene matches: 6. Germline CDR1 reads SGHVS; CDR2 reads FQNEAQ. The CDR3 DNA reads TGTGCCAGCAGCCAAACTAGCGGGCCGTACGAGCAGTACTTC. It encodes CASSQTSGPYEQYF.

The rearrangement joins TRBV7-2 to TRBJ1-1; TRBD1 might be the D (5 bases). V was cut by 3 bases and J by 11 bases, with 13 bases left in between. Germline values: CDR1 SGHTA, CDR2 FQGNSA. This CDR3 has 12 residues. This chain's CDR3 is CASSFQGLEAFF. CDR3 bases: TGTGCCAGCAGCTTCCAGGGATTGGAGGCTTTCTTT.

The rearrangement uses TRBV18 and TRBJ2-1; D unresolved. Germline assignment: CDR1 KGHSH and CDR2 LQKENI. The CDR3 consists of 14 residues. Trimming took 3 bases from V and 5 from J, leaving 11 bases between them. Here the CDR3 reads CASSPSLGHNEQFF. CDR3 DNA sequence: TGTGCCAGCTCACCCTCGCTGGGTCACAATGAGCAGTTCTTC.

This chain joins TRBV5-1 and TRBJ2-7, with a tentative D call TRBD1 (6 bases). The CDR3 contains 13 residues. Looked up from germline, CDR1 is SGHRS and CDR2 is YFSETQ. The V end lost 4 bases, the J end lost 5 bases, and 13 bases lay between the germline ends. The CDR3 sequence is CASSVDSRHEQYF. CDR3 DNA sequence: TGCGCCAGCAGCGTGGACAGTCGTCACGAGCAGTACTTC.

The V call is TRBV9, the J call TRBJ2-3; TRBD2 matches 7 bases. The CDR3 length is 15 residues. The V segment lost 3 bases and the J segment 0 bases; nucleotides outside the gene matches: 4. CDR1 is SGDLS, CDR2 YYNGEE, per germline. The DNA for the CDR3 is TGTGCCAGCAGCGCTAGCGGCACTAGCACAGATACGCAGTATTTT. It translates to CASSASGTSTDTQYF.

The gene calls are TRBV5-6 and TRBJ2-1, with TRBD2 matching over 11 bases. The junction had 9 bases not matched to a gene; V was cut back by 0 bases and J by 7 bases. In germline, CDR1 is SGHDT, CDR2 YYEEEE. The CDR3 sequence is 17 residues long. CDR3 coding DNA: TGTGCCAGCAGCTTGGGGATCGGGACTAGCGGACGTAATGAGCAGTTCTTC. The encoded protein is CASSLGIGTSGRNEQFF. Full variable domain (remainder filled in from reference TRBV5-6 and TRBJ2-1): DAGVTQSPTHLIKTRGQQVTLRCSPKSGHDTVSWYQQALGQGPQFIFQYYEEEERQRGNFPDRFSGHQFPNYSSELNVNALLLGDSALYLCASSLGIGTSGRNEQFFGPGTRLTVL.

The rearrangement links TRBV6-4 to TRBJ2-2; 10 bases map to TRBD2. V gave up 6 bases and J gave up 7 bases; unmatched junction bases: 5. The CDR3 totals 14 residues. The germline gives CDR1 MRHNA, CDR2 SNTAGT. The CDR3 DNA reads as TGTGCCAGCAGCCTGGGACTAGCGAGCGGGGAGCTGTTTTTT. Residues: CASSLGLASGELFF.